This T cell receptor (beta chain) was profiled in a study of memory CD8 T cells in hepatitis C reinfection. Profiling relied on immunoSEQ multiplex PCR, and the TCRdb table lists in-frame clones only, not all of them. Of just over 50,000 clones listed, around nine tenths were seen once; the top ten hold more than 0.8%. The CDR3 consists of 13 residues. V was cut by 4 bases and J by 2 bases, with 7 bases left in between. Germline lookup yields CDR1 MDHEN and CDR2 SYDVKM. Sample time point: pre-reinfection, 55 to 20 weeks before reinfection detection. No in vitro expansion preceded TCR sequencing of the sorted cells. People who inject drugs from Montreal's HEPCO study were the donors. At all three reinfection time points, viable CD3+ CD8+ CD45RO- cells from a couple of donors served as controls.

The J gene is TRBJ2-3, the V gene TRBV28; D unresolved. The source is a man between 18 and 35 years old with hepatitis C virus infection. The sample comprised naive CD8+ T cells sorted from blood. The CDR3 DNA reads TGTGCCAGCAGTTACAGTATCACAGATACGCAGTATTTT. Its translation: CASSYSITDTQYF.